The 32 T cell receptor beta chains presented below share a single source sample, sequenced in a study of shared clonotypes between healthy human individuals. Clones were sequenced by immunoSEQ multiplex PCR, and TCRdb holds only the in-frame ones, with some missing. The table includes about a million clones, under 80% detected once. Sample: memory CD4+ T cells sorted from blood. Stated subset: CD45RA-negative fraction. These receptors were taken from a man aged 18-30 years in good health.

This chain links TRBV29-1 with TRBJ1-1; D gene uncertain. The ends were cut back, 7 bases at V and 1 base at J, with 10 bases in the middle. Germline V gives CDR1 SQVTM, CDR2 ANQGSEA. This CDR3 contains 12 residues. The CDR3 DNA follows: TGCAGCGCCCAGGAGGGGAACACTGAAGCTTTCTTT. It codes for CSAQEGNTEAFF.

This chain joins TRBV19 and TRBJ1-1; D remains ambiguous. Germline V gene sequence: CDR1 LNHDA, CDR2 SQIVND (reference sequence). Trimming pared 6 bases from V and 1 base from J, leaving 9 bases between. This CDR3 spans 13 amino acids. In nucleotides, the CDR3 is TGTGCCAGTAGGACCACAACGAACACTGAAGCTTTCTTT. This gives the protein CASRTTTNTEAFF.

The sample holds one count of this clone. The CDR3 DNA reads TGTGCCAGTAGTATAGGGGGGGGAACCGAGCAGTACTTC. Translation gives CASSIGGGTEQYF. The chain combines TRBV19 with TRBJ2-7; 7 bases agree with TRBD2. Per germline, CDR1 LNHDA and CDR2 SQIVND (reference sequence). The trim removed 1 base at V and 6 bases at J, leaving 3 bases unmatched. The CDR3 is 13 amino acids.

V usage is TRBV7-9 and J usage is TRBJ1-1; a weak D match, TRBD1 (5 bases). The V and J ends lost 3 bases and 1 base respectively, with 9 bases between them. This CDR3 spans 14 amino acids. CDR1 and CDR2 from the germline V gene are SEHNR and FQNEAQ (reference sequence). The CDR3, as DNA: TGTGCCAGCAGCTTCTCGACAGCGAACACTGAAGCTTTCTTT. It codes for CASSFSTANTEAFF.

The gene calls are TRBV7-2 and TRBJ2-1; D is ambiguous. Trimming left V 0 bases short and J 4 bases short, with 13 bases between. Germline V gene lookup returns CDR1 SGHTA and CDR2 FQGNSA. The CDR3 totals 16 residues. CDR3 region: CASSLAHDLGYNEQFF. CDR3 DNA: TGTGCCAGCAGCTTAGCGCACGATCTGGGATACAATGAGCAGTTCTTC.

The CDR3 DNA is TGTGCCAGCGAAAGGCGGCCAGCGCGGTACGAGCAGTACTTC. Translation gives CASERRPARYEQYF. J is TRBJ2-5 and V is TRBV11-2; D is undetermined. The DNA end is a closer match to TRBJ2-7, so the J assignment may be wrong. Germline CDR1 is SGHAT and CDR2 is FQNNGV. The CDR3 is 14 amino acids.

This chain links TRBV7-2 with TRBJ1-4; D is uncertain. Trimming took 1 base from V and 3 from J, leaving 9 bases between them. The CDR3 is 15 residues long. CDR1 is SGHTA, CDR2 FQGNSA, per germline. The CDR3 reads CASSLGGAANEKLFF. Here the CDR3 DNA reads TGTGCCAGCAGCTTAGGGGGTGCAGCTAATGAAAAACTGTTTTTT.

The CDR3 DNA follows: TGTGCCAGCAGCCAAGACAGGTGGGAGACCCAGTACTTC. Its translation: CASSQDRWETQYF. J is TRBJ2-5 and V is TRBV4-2; D is ambiguous. This CDR3 spans 13 amino acids. Trimming left V 0 bases short and J 5 bases short, with 7 bases between. CDR1 is LGHNA, CDR2 YNFKEQ, per germline.

This clone showed up just once. The chain recombines TRBV28 with TRBJ1-2; possible D gene TRBD1, 5 bases. Per germline, CDR1 MDHEN and CDR2 SYDVKM. V was pared by 8 bases and J by 8 bases, with 15 bases between. The CDR3 spans 12 residues. CDR3 nucleotides: TGTGCCAGCGGGACCCCGCAAACGGGCTACACCTTC. This translates into CASGTPQTGYTF.

This clone appeared a few times. The chain joins TRBV28 to TRBJ1-5; no clear D gene. Germline V gene lookup returns CDR1 MDHEN and CDR2 SYDVKM. Trimming pared 6 bases from V and 7 bases from J, leaving 19 bases between. This CDR3 is built from 15 residues. DNA for the CDR3: TGTGCCAGCAGAGGAAAGGTGAAGGCGGGGCAGCCCCAGCATTTT. The encoded protein is CASRGKVKAGQPQHF.

The CDR3 region is CASSGTSTDTQYF. The CDR3 DNA is TGCGCCAGCAGCGGGACTAGCACAGATACGCAGTATTTT. The chain joins TRBV5-1 to TRBJ2-3; D possibly corresponds to TRBD2 (6 bases). The V gene's germline CDR1 is SGHRS and CDR2 YFSETQ. V lost 4 bases and J lost 0, with 6 bases in between. The CDR3 totals 13 residues.

The chain links TRBV5-4 to TRBJ2-1; TRBD2 agrees at 12 bases. The CDR3 has 15 amino acids. The ends lost 4 bases at V and 9 bases at J; junction bases unmatched: 8. Germline CDR1 SGHNT, CDR2 YYREEE (reference sequence). CDR3 DNA sequence: TGTGCCAGCAGCCCGGGGACTAGCGGGCTTACTGAGCAGTTCTTC. Amino acids: CASSPGTSGLTEQFF.

The chain is built from TRBV5-1 and TRBJ2-5; no definite D call. Germline V lookup: CDR1 SGHRS, CDR2 YFSETQ. V lost 4 bases, J lost 5 bases, and 12 bases lay in between. This CDR3 region has 13 residues. The CDR3 is CASSTLAAETQYF. As DNA, the CDR3 is TGCGCCAGCAGCACTCTTGCTGCGGAGACCCAGTACTTC.

J is TRBJ2-7 and V is TRBV28; D is perhaps TRBD1 (5 bases). In germline, CDR1 is MDHEN, CDR2 SYDVKM. V lost 3 bases, J lost 1 base, and 16 bases lay in between. The CDR3 has 16 amino acids. CDR3 coding DNA: TGTGCCAGCAGTTTTTTCGACAGCAGGACATCCTACGAGCAGTACTTC. Residues: CASSFFDSRTSYEQYF.

The chain employs TRBV18 and TRBJ2-7; D might be TRBD1 or TRBD2, each matching 6 bases. V dropped 0 bases and J dropped 3 bases, with 12 bases sitting between them. The length of the CDR3 is 15 residues. Germline values: CDR1 KGHSH, CDR2 LQKENI. Here the CDR3 reads CASSPPPGEVYEQYF. The CDR3 DNA follows: TGTGCCAGCTCACCACCGCCAGGGGAGGTCTACGAGCAGTACTTC.

This clone has ten or more counts. This chain links TRBV5-1 with TRBJ1-1; 7 bases align to TRBD1. Per germline, CDR1 SGHRS and CDR2 YFSETQ. The CDR3 totals 14 residues. J gave up 8 bases and V 0 bases, and 7 bases lay outside the gene matches. The CDR3 sequence is CASSLDLTGWEAFF. For the CDR3, the DNA is TGCGCCAGCAGCTTGGATCTGACAGGGTGGGAAGCTTTCTTT.

This chain uses TRBV27 with TRBJ1-5, with D maybe TRBD1 (6 bases). Germline V gene data show CDR1 as MNHEY and CDR2 as SMNVEV (reference sequence). This CDR3 spans 13 amino acids. V lost 6 bases to trimming and J lost 4 bases, with 10 bases between them. CDR3: CASRQGTNQPQHF. CDR3 bases: TGTGCCAGCAGACAGGGTACTAATCAGCCCCAGCATTTT.

The J gene is TRBJ1-2, the V gene TRBV5-6; possible D gene TRBD1, 5 bases. Germline assignment: CDR1 SGHDT and CDR2 YYEEEE. CDR3 length: 16 residues. Trimming shortened V by 4 bases and J by 2 bases, and 18 bases separated the two germline ends. CDR3 in DNA: TGTGCCAGCAGCCCTGTAGGTCTGGGGCCCAACTATGGCTACACCTTC. It specifies CASSPVGLGPNYGYTF.

V and J are TRBV6-1 and TRBJ1-4, with TRBD1 as a possible D gene (6 bases). Germline V gene data show CDR1 as MNHNS and CDR2 as SASEGT. This CDR3 has 12 amino acids. The V end was cut by 6 bases, the J end by 8 bases, with 10 bases between. The CDR3 nucleotides read TGTGCCAGCAGAACAGGGACCGAAAAACTGTTTTTT. Translated, it gives CASRTGTEKLFF.

The V call is TRBV7-2, the J call TRBJ1-4; D is ambiguous. From germline, CDR1 is SGHTA and CDR2 FQGNSA. This CDR3 is built from 17 residues. V lost 0 bases and J lost 0, with 11 bases in between. The CDR3 region has the DNA TGTGCCAGCAGCTTAGCGCTCACGGCTGCAACTAATGAAAAACTGTTTTTT. Translation: CASSLALTAATNEKLFF.

The CDR3 is CASIATSAFSQYF. Here the CDR3 DNA reads TGTGCCAGCATTGCGACTAGCGCCTTCTCCCAGTACTTC. The chain employs TRBV2 and TRBJ2-5, with TRBD2 identical over 8 bases. The CDR3 has 13 amino acids. The V gene end was trimmed by 7 bases and the J gene end by 9 bases; junction bases not matched to a gene: 10. The V gene's germline CDR1 is SNHLY and CDR2 FYNNEI.

The rearrangement links TRBV7-2 to TRBJ2-2; 11 nucleotides align to TRBD2. Losses at the gene ends were 1 base for V and 2 bases for J; bases not matched to a gene: 9. Germline CDR1 reads SGHTA; CDR2 reads FQGNSA. This CDR3 comprises 19 residues. CDR3 coding DNA: TGTGCCAGCAGCTTAGGCGCACTAGCGGGAGCCTCCAACACCGGGGAGCTGTTTTTT. It translates to CASSLGALAGASNTGELFF.

This CDR3 reads CASSVRTGAKTEAFF. In DNA, the CDR3 is TGTGCCAGCAGTGTACGGACAGGGGCCAAAACTGAAGCTTTCTTT. The genes are TRBV6-1 and TRBJ1-1; 9 bases fit TRBD1. Germline CDR1 MNHNS, CDR2 SASEGT. The ends lost 4 bases at V and 5 bases at J; junction bases unmatched: 8. The CDR3 spans 15 residues.

The chain joins TRBV6-5 to TRBJ2-5; 7 bases are a match to TRBD2. CDR1 and CDR2 from the germline V gene are MNHEY and SVGAGI. Trimming removed 4 bases from V and 3 bases from J; junction bases left unmatched: 8. CDR3 length: 15 amino acids. The CDR3 sequence is CASSSPGTTKETQYF. CDR3 nucleotide sequence: TGTGCCAGCAGTTCCCCCGGGACTACCAAAGAGACCCAGTACTTC.

The chain couples TRBV11-2 to TRBJ2-3; 13 nucleotides agree with TRBD2. V lost 4 bases and J lost 4; bases outside the gene matches: 5. Germline CDR1 reads SGHAT; CDR2 reads FQNNGV. This CDR3 region has 16 residues. This CDR3 is CASSSQLAGGSDTQYF. Written as DNA, the CDR3 is TGTGCCAGCAGCTCACAACTAGCGGGAGGGTCAGATACGCAGTATTTT.

The chain employs TRBV27 and TRBJ1-5; D may be TRBD1 (6 bases). The V end was cut by 2 bases, the J end by 5 bases, with 7 bases between. CDR1 is MNHEY and CDR2 is SMNVEV in the germline V gene (reference sequence). There are 13 residues in the CDR3. In nucleotides, the CDR3 is TGTGCCAGCAGTTTAGACAGGTATCAGCCCCAGCATTTT. Amino acid sequence: CASSLDRYQPQHF.

The chain uses TRBV5-1 and TRBJ1-1, with TRBD1 matching over 7 bases. Germline values: CDR1 SGHRS, CDR2 YFSETQ. The CDR3 contains 15 residues. Germline trimming cut 1 base from V and 4 bases from J; bases unmatched to any gene: 7. The chain's CDR3 is CASSLTTGKTTEAFF. CDR3 nucleotide sequence: TGCGCCAGCAGCTTGACGACAGGGAAGACCACTGAAGCTTTCTTT.

There are many counts of this clone. The chain links TRBV5-4 to TRBJ1-2; 7 bases line up with TRBD1. Germline CDR1 is SGHNT and CDR2 is YYREEE (reference sequence). V was clipped by 5 bases and J by 1 base; unmatched bases: 8. The CDR3 loop spans 15 amino acids. The CDR3 protein is CASRRKGGGNYGYTF. The DNA for the CDR3 is TGTGCCAGCAGGCGAAAAGGGGGCGGTAACTATGGCTACACCTTC.

The rearrangement links TRBV18 to TRBJ2-7; D unclear. This CDR3 is 17 amino acids long. With 1 base removed from V and 1 base from J, the gap between germline ends came to 17 bases. The germline V gene has CDR1 KGHSH and CDR2 LQKENI. Written as DNA, the CDR3 is TGTGCCAGCTCACCACTTGGATCTGAGACAAAGTCCTACGAGCAGTACTTC. Translated, it gives CASSPLGSETKSYEQYF.

The rearrangement uses TRBV9 and TRBJ2-7; 7 bases map to TRBD1. Germline CDR1 SGDLS, CDR2 YYNGEE. The CDR3 extends over 16 amino acids. The trim removed 2 bases at V and 5 bases at J, leaving 13 bases unmatched. CDR3 loop: CASSVAPGTVGHEQYF. The CDR3 DNA reads TGTGCCAGCAGCGTGGCCCCCGGGACAGTGGGGCACGAGCAGTACTTC. The full variable domain, rest sourced from reference TRBV9 and TRBJ2-7, is DSGVTQTPKHLITATGQRVTLRCSPRSGDLSVYWYQQSLDQGLQFLIQYYNGEERAKGNILERFSAQQFPDLHSELNLSSLELGDSALYFCASSVAPGTVGHEQYFGPGTRLTVT.

As for this clone: At one boundary the junction diverges from the germline segment, which might be a read error. The CDR3 reads CASSPRGTANTGELFF. The CDR3 DNA sequence: TGTGCTAGCAGCCCGCGTGGGACAGCCAACACCGGGGAGCTGTTTTTT. This chain connects TRBV7-7 to TRBJ2-2, with 7 bases aligning to TRBD1. Germline V gene lookup returns CDR1 SSHAT and CDR2 FNYEAQ (reference sequence). This CDR3 has 16 amino acids.

V is TRBV29-1 and J is TRBJ2-3, with D maybe TRBD1 (5 bases). CDR1 is SQVTM and CDR2 is ANQGSEA in the germline V gene. The ends were cut back, 7 bases at V and 4 bases at J, with 9 bases in the middle. The CDR3 is 11 residues long. CDR3 loop: CSGQGSDTQYF. The CDR3 bases are TGCAGCGGGCAGGGATCAGATACGCAGTATTTT.